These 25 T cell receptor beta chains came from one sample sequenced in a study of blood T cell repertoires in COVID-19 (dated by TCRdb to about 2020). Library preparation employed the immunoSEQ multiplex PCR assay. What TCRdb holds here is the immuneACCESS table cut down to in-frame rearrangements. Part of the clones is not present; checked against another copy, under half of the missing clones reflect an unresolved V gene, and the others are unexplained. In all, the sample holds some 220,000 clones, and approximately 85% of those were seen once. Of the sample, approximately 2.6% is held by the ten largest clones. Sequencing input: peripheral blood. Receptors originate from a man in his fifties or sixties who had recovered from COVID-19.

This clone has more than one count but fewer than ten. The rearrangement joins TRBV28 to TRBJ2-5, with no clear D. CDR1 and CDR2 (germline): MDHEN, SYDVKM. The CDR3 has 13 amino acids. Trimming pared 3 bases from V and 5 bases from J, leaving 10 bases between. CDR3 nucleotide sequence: TGTGCCAGCAGTTTCCCCTCTCAGGAGACCCAGTACTTC. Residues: CASSFPSQETQYF.

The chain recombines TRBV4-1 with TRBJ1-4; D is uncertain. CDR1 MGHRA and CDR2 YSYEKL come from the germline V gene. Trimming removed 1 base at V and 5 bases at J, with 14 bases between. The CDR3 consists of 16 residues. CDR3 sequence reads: CASSQGPTHPNEKLFF. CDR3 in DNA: TGCGCCAGCAGCCAAGGACCGACTCACCCCAATGAAAAACTGTTTTTT.

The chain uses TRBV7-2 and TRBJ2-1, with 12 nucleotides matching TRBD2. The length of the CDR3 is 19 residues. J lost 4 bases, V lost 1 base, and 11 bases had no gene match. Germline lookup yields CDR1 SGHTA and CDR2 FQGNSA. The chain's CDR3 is CASSLVGTSGLLPYNEQFF. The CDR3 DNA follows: TGTGCCAGCAGCTTAGTGGGGACTAGCGGGCTCTTACCATACAATGAGCAGTTCTTC.

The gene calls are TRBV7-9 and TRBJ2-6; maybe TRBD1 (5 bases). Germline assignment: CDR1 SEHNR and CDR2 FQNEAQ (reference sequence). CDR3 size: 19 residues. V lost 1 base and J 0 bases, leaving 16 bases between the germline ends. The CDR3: CASSLEIGRARSGANVLTF. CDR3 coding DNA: TGTGCCAGCAGCTTAGAAATCGGCAGGGCCCGCTCTGGGGCCAACGTCCTGACTTTC.

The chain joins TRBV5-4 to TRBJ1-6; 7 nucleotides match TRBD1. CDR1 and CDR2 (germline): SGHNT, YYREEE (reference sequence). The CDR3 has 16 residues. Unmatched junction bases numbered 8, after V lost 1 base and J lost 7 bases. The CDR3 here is CASSLSMRQGNSPLHF. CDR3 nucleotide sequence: TGTGCCAGCAGCTTGTCTATGCGACAGGGAAATTCACCCCTCCACTTT.

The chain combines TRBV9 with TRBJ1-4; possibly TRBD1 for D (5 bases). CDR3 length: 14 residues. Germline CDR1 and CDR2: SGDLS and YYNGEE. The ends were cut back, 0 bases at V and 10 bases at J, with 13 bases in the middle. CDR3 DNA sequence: TGTGCCAGCAGCGTAGGCGGCGGAAGGGGAAAACTGTTTTTT. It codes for CASSVGGGRGKLFF.

CDR3 sequence reads: CASGDRGPYEQYF. Here the CDR3 DNA reads TGTGCCAGCGGGGACAGGGGGCCCTACGAGCAGTACTTC. This rearrangement joins TRBV6-5 to TRBJ2-7, with 12 positions matching TRBD1. The CDR3 has 13 amino acids. The V segment lost 8 bases and the J segment 2 bases; nucleotides outside the gene matches: 1. The germline V gene has CDR1 MNHEY and CDR2 SVGAGI.

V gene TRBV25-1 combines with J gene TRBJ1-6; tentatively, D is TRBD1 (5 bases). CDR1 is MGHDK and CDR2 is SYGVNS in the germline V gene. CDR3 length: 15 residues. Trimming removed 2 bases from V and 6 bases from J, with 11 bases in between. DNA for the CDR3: TGTGCCAGCAGTGAACAGGGATTGAGTAATTCACCCCTCCACTTT. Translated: CASSEQGLSNSPLHF.

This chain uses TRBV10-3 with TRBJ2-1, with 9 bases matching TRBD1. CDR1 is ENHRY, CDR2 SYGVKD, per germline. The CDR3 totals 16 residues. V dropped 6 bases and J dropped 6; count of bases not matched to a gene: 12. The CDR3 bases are TGTGCCATCAGGGACAGGGGCCCTAAGCACTTCAATGAGCAGTTCTTC. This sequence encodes CAIRDRGPKHFNEQFF.

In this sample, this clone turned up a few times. The CDR3 DNA reads TGTGCCACCAGCGGGGATCCTAGCGGGTGGTTCAACACCGGGGAGCTGTTTTTT. Translating it yields CATSGDPSGWFNTGELFF. V is TRBV15 and J is TRBJ2-2; 8 bases align to TRBD2. Germline trimming cut 5 bases from V and 2 bases from J; bases unmatched to any gene: 13. The CDR3 is 18 residues long. Germline lookup yields CDR1 LNHNV and CDR2 YYDKDF (reference sequence).

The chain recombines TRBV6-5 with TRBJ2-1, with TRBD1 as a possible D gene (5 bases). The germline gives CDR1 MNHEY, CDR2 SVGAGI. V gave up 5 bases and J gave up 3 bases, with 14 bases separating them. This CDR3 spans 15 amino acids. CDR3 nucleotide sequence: TGTGCCAGCAGTATAGGGGCCCCAGGCTACAATGAGCAGTTCTTC. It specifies CASSIGAPGYNEQFF.

The CDR3 region is CASTLGGHQPQHF. DNA for the CDR3: TGTGCCAGCACTCTCGGGGGGCACCAGCCCCAGCATTTT. V is TRBV28 and J is TRBJ1-5; TRBD1 might be the D (6 bases). The ends were cut back, 7 bases at V and 7 bases at J, with 14 bases in the middle. Per the germline V gene, CDR1 is MDHEN and CDR2 is SYDVKM. CDR3 length: 13 residues.

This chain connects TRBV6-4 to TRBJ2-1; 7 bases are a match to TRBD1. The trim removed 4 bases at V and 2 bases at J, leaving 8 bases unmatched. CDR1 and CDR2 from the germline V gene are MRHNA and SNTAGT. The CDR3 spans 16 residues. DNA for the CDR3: TGTGCCAGCAGTGCCAACTACAGGGGTACCTACAATGAGCAGTTCTTC. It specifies CASSANYRGTYNEQFF.

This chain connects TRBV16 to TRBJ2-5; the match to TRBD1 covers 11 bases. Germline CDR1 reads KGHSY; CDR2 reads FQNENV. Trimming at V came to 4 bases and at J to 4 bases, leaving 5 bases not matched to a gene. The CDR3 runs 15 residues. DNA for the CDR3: TGTGCCAGCAGCCTCGGACAGGGGGCGCGAGAGACCCAGTACTTC. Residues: CASSLGQGARETQYF.

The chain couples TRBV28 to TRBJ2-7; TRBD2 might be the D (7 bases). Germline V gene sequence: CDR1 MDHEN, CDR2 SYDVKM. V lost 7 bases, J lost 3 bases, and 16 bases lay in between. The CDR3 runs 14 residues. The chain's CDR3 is CASMPGGRFYEQYF. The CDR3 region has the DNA TGTGCCAGCATGCCCGGGGGGCGCTTCTACGAGCAGTACTTC.

CDR3 nucleotides: TGTGCCAGCAGCGTATCCCCAGACACTGAAGCTTTCTTT. Translation gives CASSVSPDTEAFF. This chain links TRBV9 with TRBJ1-1, with D uncertain. V lost 1 base and J lost 3, with 7 bases in between. The germline V gene encodes CDR1 SGDLS and CDR2 YYNGEE. This CDR3 is built from 13 residues.

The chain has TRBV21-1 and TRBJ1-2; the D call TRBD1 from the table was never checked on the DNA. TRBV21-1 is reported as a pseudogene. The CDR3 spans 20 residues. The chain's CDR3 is CASKSPDRGHSRRFDYGYTF. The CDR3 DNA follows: TGTGCCAGCAAATCCCCGGACAGGGGGCACTCTCGGCGGTTCGACTATGGCTACACCTTC.

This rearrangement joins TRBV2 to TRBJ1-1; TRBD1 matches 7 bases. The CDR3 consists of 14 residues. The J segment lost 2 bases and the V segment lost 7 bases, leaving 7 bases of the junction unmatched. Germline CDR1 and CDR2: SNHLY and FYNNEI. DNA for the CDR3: TGTGCCAGCAACGGACGACAGGGAAACACTGAAGCTTTCTTT. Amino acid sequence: CASNGRQGNTEAFF.

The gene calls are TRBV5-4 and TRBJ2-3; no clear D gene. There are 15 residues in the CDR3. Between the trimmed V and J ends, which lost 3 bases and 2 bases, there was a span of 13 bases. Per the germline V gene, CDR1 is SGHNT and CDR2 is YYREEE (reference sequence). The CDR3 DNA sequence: TGTGCCAGCAGCTCCCTCCTGCCTACCACAGATACGCAGTATTTT. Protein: CASSSLLPTTDTQYF.

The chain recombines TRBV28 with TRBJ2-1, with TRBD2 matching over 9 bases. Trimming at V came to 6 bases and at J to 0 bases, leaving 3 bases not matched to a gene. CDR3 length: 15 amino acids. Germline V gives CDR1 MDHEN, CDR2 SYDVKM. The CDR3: CASRNSGSSYNEQFF. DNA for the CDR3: TGTGCCAGCAGGAATAGCGGGAGCTCCTACAATGAGCAGTTCTTC. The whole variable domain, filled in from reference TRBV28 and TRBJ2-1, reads DVKVTQSSRYLVKRTGEKVFLECVQDMDHENMFWYRQDPGLGLRLIYFSYDVKMKEKGDIPEGYSVSREKKERFSLILESASTNQTSMYLCASRNSGSSYNEQFFGPGTRLTVL.

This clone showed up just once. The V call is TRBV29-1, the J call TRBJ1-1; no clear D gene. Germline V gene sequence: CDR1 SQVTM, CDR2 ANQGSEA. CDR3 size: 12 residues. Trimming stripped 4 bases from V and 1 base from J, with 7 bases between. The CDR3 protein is CSVVGQNTEAFF. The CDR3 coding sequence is TGCAGCGTTGTGGGCCAGAACACTGAAGCTTTCTTT.

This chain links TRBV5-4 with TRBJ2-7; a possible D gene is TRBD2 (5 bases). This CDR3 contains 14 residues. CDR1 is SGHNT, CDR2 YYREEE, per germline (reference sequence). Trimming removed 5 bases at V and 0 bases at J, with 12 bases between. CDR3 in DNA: TGTGCCAGCAGTTCCGGTGGGAGCTCCTACGAGCAGTACTTC. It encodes CASSSGGSSYEQYF.

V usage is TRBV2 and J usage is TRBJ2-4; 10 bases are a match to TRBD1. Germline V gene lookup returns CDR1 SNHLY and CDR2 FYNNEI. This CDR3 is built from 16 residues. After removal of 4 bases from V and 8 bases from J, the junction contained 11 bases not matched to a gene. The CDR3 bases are TGTGCCAGCAGTGGGGGAACCGGGACAGGGGAATACATTCAGTACTTC. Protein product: CASSGGTGTGEYIQYF.

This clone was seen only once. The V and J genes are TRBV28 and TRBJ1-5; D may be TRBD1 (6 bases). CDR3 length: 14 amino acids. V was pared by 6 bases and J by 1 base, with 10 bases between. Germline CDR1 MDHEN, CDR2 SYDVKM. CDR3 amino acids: CASSRTVSNQPQHF. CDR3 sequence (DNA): TGTGCCAGCAGCCGGACAGTGAGCAATCAGCCCCAGCATTTT. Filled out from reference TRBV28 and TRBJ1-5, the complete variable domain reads DVKVTQSSRYLVKRTGEKVFLECVQDMDHENMFWYRQDPGLGLRLIYFSYDVKMKEKGDIPEGYSVSREKKERFSLILESASTNQTSMYLCASSRTVSNQPQHFGDGTRLSIL.

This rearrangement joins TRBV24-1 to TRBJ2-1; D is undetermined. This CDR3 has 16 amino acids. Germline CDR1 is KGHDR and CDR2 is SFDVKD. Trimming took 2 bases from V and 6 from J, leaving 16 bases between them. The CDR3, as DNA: TGTGCCACCAGTGATTACGACCCCTCCCCGGGCAATGAGCAGTTCTTC. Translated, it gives CATSDYDPSPGNEQFF.